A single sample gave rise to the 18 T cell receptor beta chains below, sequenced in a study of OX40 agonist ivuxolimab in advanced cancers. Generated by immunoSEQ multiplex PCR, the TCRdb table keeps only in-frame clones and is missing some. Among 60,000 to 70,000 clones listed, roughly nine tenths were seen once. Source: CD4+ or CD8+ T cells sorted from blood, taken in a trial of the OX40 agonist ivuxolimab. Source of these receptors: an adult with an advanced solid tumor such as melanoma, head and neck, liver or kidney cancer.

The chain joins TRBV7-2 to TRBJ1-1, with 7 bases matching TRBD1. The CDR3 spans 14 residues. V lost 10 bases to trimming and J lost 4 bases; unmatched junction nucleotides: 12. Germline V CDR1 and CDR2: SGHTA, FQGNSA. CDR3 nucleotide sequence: TGTGCCAACCAGCCCCGGGACAGAACCACTGAAGCTTTCTTT. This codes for CANQPRDRTTEAFF.

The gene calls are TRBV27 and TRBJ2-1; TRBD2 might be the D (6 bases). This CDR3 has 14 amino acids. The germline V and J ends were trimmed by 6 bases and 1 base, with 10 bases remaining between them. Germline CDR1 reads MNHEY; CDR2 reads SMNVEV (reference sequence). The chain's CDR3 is CASRTGLSYNEQFF. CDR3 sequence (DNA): TGTGCCAGCAGGACGGGACTTTCCTACAATGAGCAGTTCTTC.

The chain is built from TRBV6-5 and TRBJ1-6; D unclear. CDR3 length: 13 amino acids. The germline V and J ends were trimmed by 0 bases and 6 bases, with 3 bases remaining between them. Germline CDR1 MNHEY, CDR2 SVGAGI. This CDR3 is CASSYSSNSPLHF. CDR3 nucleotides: TGTGCCAGCAGTTACTCGAGTAATTCACCCCTCCACTTT.

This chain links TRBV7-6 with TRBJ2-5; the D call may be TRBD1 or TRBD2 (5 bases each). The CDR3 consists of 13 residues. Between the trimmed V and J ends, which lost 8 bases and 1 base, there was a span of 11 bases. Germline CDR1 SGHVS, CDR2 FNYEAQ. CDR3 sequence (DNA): TGTGCCAGCTCGAGGGGCAGCCAAGAGACCCAGTACTTC. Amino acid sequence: CASSRGSQETQYF.

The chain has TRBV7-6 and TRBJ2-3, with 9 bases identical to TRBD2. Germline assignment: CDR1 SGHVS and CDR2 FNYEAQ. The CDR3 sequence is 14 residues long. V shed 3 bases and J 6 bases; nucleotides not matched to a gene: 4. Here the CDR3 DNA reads TGTGCCAGCAGCTTCGGGACTAGCAGGGATACGCAGTATTTT. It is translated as CASSFGTSRDTQYF.

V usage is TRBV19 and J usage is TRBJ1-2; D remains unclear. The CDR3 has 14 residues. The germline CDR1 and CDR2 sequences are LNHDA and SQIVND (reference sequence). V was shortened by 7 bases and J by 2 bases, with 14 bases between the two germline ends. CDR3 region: CASTPKVWNYGYTF. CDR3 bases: TGTGCCAGTACCCCAAAAGTTTGGAACTATGGCTACACCTTC.

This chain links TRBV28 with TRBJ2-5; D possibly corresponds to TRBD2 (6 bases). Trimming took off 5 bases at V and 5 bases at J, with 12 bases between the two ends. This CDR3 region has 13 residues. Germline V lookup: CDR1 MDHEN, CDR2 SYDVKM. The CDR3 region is CASSQAGLETQYF. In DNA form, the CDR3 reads TGTGCCAGCAGTCAGGCGGGACTTGAGACCCAGTACTTC.

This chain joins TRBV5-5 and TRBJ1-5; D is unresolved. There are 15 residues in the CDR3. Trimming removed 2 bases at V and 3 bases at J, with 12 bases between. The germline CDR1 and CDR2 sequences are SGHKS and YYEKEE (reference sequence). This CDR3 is CASSLSGRVNQPQHF. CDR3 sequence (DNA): TGTGCCAGCAGCTTATCAGGTCGGGTCAATCAGCCCCAGCATTTT.

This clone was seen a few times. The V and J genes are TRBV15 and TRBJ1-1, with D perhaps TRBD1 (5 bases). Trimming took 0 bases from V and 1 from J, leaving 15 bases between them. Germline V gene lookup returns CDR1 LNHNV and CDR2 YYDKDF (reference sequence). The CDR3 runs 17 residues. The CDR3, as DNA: TGTGCCACCAGCAGAGAAAATTTAGGGGCCCGGAACACTGAAGCTTTCTTT. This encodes CATSRENLGARNTEAFF.

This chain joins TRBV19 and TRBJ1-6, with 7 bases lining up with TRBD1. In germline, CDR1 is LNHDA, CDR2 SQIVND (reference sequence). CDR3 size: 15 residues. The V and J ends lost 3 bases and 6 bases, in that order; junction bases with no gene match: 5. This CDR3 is CASSMTGQSNSPLHF. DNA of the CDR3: TGTGCCAGTAGTATGACGGGACAGTCTAATTCACCCCTCCACTTT.

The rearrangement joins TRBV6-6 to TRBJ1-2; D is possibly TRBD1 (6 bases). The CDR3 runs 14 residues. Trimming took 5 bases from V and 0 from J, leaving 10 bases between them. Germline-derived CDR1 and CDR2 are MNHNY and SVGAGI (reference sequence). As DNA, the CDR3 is TGTGCCAGCAGTCCACAGGGAGCTAACTATGGCTACACCTTC. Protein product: CASSPQGANYGYTF.

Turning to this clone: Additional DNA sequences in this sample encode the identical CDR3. CDR3 amino acids: CASSFGETQYF. The CDR3 DNA sequence: TGCGCCAGCAGCTTTGGAGAGACCCAGTACTTC. The chain employs TRBV5-1 and TRBJ2-5; D call uncertain. Germline V gene sequence: CDR1 SGHRS, CDR2 YFSETQ. The CDR3 spans 11 residues. V gave up 2 bases and J gave up 4 bases, with 3 bases separating them.

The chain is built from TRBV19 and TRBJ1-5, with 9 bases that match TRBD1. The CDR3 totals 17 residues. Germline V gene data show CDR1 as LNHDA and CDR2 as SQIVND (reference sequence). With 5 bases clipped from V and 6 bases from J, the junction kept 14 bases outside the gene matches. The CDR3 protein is CASSPGPGQGSGQPQHF. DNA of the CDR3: TGTGCCAGTAGTCCAGGGCCGGGACAGGGAAGTGGTCAGCCCCAGCATTTT.

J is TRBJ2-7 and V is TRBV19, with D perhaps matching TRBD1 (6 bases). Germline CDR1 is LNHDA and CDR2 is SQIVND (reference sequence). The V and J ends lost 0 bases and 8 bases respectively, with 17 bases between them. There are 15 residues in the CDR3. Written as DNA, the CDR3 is TGTGCCAGTAGTATAGATCGAGACAGGCCCCAGAAGCAGTACTTC. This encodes CASSIDRDRPQKQYF. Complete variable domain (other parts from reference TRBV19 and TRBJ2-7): DGGITQSPKYLFRKEGQNVTLSCEQNLNHDAMYWYRQDPGQGLRLIYYSQIVNDFQKGDIAEGYSVSREKKESFPLTVTSAQKNPTAFYLCASSIDRDRPQKQYFGPGTRLTVT.

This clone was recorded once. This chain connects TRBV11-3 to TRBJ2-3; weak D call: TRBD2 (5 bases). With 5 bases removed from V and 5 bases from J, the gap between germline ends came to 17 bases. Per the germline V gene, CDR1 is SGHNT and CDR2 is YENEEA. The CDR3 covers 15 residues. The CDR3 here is CASSLNGADIDTQYF. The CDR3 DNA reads TGTGCCAGCAGCCTGAACGGAGCGGATATAGATACGCAGTATTTT.

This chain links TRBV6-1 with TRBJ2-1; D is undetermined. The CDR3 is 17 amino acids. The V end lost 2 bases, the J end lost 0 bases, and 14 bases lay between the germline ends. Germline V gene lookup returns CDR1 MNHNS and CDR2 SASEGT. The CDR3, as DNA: TGTGCCAGCAGTGAAAGGACGGCACCCAACTCCTACAATGAGCAGTTCTTC. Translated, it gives CASSERTAPNSYNEQFF.

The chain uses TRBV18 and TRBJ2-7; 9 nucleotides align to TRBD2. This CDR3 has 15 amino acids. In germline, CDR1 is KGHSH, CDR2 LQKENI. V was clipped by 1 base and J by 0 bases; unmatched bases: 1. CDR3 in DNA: TGTGCCAGCTCACCACAACTAGCGGGCTCCTACGAGCAGTACTTC. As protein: CASSPQLAGSYEQYF.

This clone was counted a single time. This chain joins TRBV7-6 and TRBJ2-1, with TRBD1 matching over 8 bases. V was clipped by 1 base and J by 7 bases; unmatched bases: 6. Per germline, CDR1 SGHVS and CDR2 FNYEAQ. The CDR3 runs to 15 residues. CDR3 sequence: CASSLVGQGGNEQFF. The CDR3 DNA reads TGTGCCAGCAGCTTAGTTGGACAGGGCGGGAATGAGCAGTTCTTC.